The 15 T cell receptor beta chains below all came from one sample that was sequenced in a study of cytomegalovirus exposure and HLA in healthy donors. PCR primers comprised 60 Vbeta and 13 Jbeta primers. TCRdb's copy holds only in-frame clones and misses some; the assay was immunoSEQ multiplex PCR. The sample records approximately 140,000 clones, 80% being singletons. Material for sequencing was PBMCs. All receptors come from a male donor in good health and CMV-seronegative.

The chain carries TRBV5-1 and TRBJ2-3; 8 bases agree with TRBD2. The V gene's germline CDR1 is SGHRS and CDR2 YFSETQ. Trimming removed 5 bases from V and 0 bases from J; junction bases left unmatched: 5. This CDR3 comprises 15 residues. As DNA, the CDR3 is TGCGCCAGCAGACTAGCGGTTACGAGCACAGATACGCAGTATTTT. Protein: CASRLAVTSTDTQYF.

The chain links TRBV29-1 to TRBJ2-3; 11 bases agree with TRBD1. V gave up 8 bases and J gave up 6 bases; unmatched junction bases: 7. This CDR3 is 13 amino acids long. Germline V CDR1 and CDR2: SQVTM, ANQGSEA. CDR3 sequence reads: CSTGQGAGDTQYF. Written as DNA, the CDR3 is TGCAGCACCGGACAGGGGGCGGGGGATACGCAGTATTTT.

The V and J genes are TRBV2 and TRBJ1-1, with D unresolved. The CDR3 loop spans 15 amino acids. The germline V and J ends were trimmed by 5 bases and 0 bases, with 13 bases remaining between them. The germline V gene has CDR1 SNHLY and CDR2 FYNNEI. DNA for the CDR3: TGTGCCAGCAGTAAGGAGATGTCTATGAACACTGAAGCTTTCTTT. Amino acids: CASSKEMSMNTEAFF.

The chain has TRBV11-2 and TRBJ1-5; the D gene is possibly TRBD1 (6 bases). The CDR3 is 14 amino acids. Trimming pared 3 bases from V and 3 bases from J, leaving 9 bases between. Per germline, CDR1 SGHAT and CDR2 FQNNGV. The CDR3 region has the DNA TGTGCCAGCAGCTTCACAGGGCCCAATCAGCCCCAGCATTTT. Translation gives CASSFTGPNQPQHF.

The chain joins TRBV7-9 to TRBJ1-1; weak D call: TRBD1 (5 bases). Germline V gene sequence: CDR1 SEHNR, CDR2 FQNEAQ (reference sequence). The CDR3 consists of 17 residues. V was pared by 2 bases and J by 0 bases, with 16 bases between. CDR3 sequence: CASSLPHRQGLNTEAFF. The DNA for the CDR3 is TGTGCCAGCAGCTTACCCCACCGTCAGGGCTTGAACACTGAAGCTTTCTTT. Together with reference TRBV7-9 and TRBJ1-1, the CDR3 gives the full variable domain: DTGVSQNPRHKITKRGQNVTFRCDPISEHNRLYWYRQTLGQGPEFLTYFQNEAQLEKSRLLSDRFSAERPKGSFSTLEIQRTEQGDSAMYLCASSLPHRQGLNTEAFFGQGTRLTVV.

This chain links TRBV5-1 with TRBJ1-2; D perhaps matches TRBD1 (6 bases). The CDR3 runs to 14 residues. Germline-derived CDR1 and CDR2 are SGHRS and YFSETQ. V lost 0 bases to trimming and J lost 2 bases, with 8 bases between them. The chain's CDR3 is CASSLGGQNYGYTF. The CDR3, as DNA: TGCGCCAGCAGCTTGGGTGGACAGAACTATGGCTACACCTTC.

CDR3 region: CASSYRQGTAYEQYF. CDR3 nucleotides: TGTGCCAGCAGTTATCGACAGGGAACCGCGTACGAGCAGTACTTC. This chain joins TRBV6-5 and TRBJ2-7, with 7 bases lining up with TRBD1. Unmatched junction bases numbered 9, after V lost 3 bases and J lost 4 bases. The CDR3 runs 15 residues. Germline V gives CDR1 MNHEY, CDR2 SVGAGI.

This clone was seen more than once but under ten times. The chain couples TRBV6-4 to TRBJ1-5, with D possibly matching TRBD1 (5 bases). This CDR3 region has 14 residues. The germline CDR1 and CDR2 sequences are MRHNA and SNTAGT. V shed 11 bases and J shed 5 bases, with 19 bases lying between them. The CDR3, as DNA: TGTGCCTCTACCGATGGGGGGGATCATCAGCCCCAGCATTTT. The encoded protein is CASTDGGDHQPQHF.

This chain joins TRBV1 and TRBJ2-4; whether TRBD2, the table's D call, matches the DNA was not checked. TRBV1 is annotated as a pseudogene. This CDR3 has 16 residues. The CDR3 DNA reads TGCACCAGCATAAAAAAATCCCTATTAGCCAAAAACATTCAGTACTTC. Its translation is CTSIKKSLLAKNIQYF.

The chain uses TRBV2 and TRBJ1-2; D not certain. The CDR3 is 15 residues long. V was shortened by 6 bases and J by 5 bases, with 19 bases between the two germline ends. Germline V gene sequence: CDR1 SNHLY, CDR2 FYNNEI. CDR3: CASRPAGAGGYGYTF. CDR3 DNA: TGTGCCAGCAGACCCGCCGGAGCAGGAGGGTATGGCTACACCTTC.

The chain employs TRBV30 and TRBJ2-7; perhaps TRBD2 as D (7 bases). Trimming took 5 bases from V and 1 from J, leaving 24 bases between them. The CDR3 spans 17 residues. Germline V lookup: CDR1 GTSNPN, CDR2 SVGIG (reference sequence). The CDR3 nucleotides read TGTGCCTGGGCCGGGACTCCTAGGGGGGGGTCGTCCTACGAGCAGTACTTC. Protein product: CAWAGTPRGGSSYEQYF.

This clone was seen a single time. This chain joins TRBV30 and TRBJ1-4; D is uncertain. Looked up from germline, CDR1 is GTSNPN and CDR2 is SVGIG (reference sequence). The CDR3 runs 13 residues. V lost 7 bases and J lost 7, with 16 bases in between. The CDR3 sequence is CAYSGMVFEKLFF. CDR3 sequence (DNA): TGTGCCTACTCCGGGATGGTTTTTGAAAAACTGTTTTTT.

J is TRBJ2-4 and V is TRBV7-2; weak D call: TRBD2 (5 bases). V dropped 1 base and J dropped 7 bases, with 14 bases sitting between them. The germline CDR1 and CDR2 sequences are SGHTA and FQGNSA. This CDR3 is 15 amino acids long. The DNA for the CDR3 is TGTGCCAGCAGCTTAGGCGAGGGTCTGGACAACATTCAGTACTTC. Encoded protein: CASSLGEGLDNIQYF.

V is TRBV5-1 and J is TRBJ2-5; 7 nucleotides agree with TRBD2. CDR3 length: 15 amino acids. Trimming cost V 3 bases and J 5 bases; bases outside gene matches: 10. CDR1 and CDR2 from the germline V gene are SGHRS and YFSETQ. The CDR3, as DNA: TGCGCCAGCAGCTCGCAGGACCCCGGGGGGGAGACCCAGTACTTC. Its protein is CASSSQDPGGETQYF.

This clone was seen more than once but under ten times. The rearrangement joins TRBV6-6 to TRBJ1-6; D remains ambiguous. CDR1 MNHNY and CDR2 SVGAGI come from the germline V gene (reference sequence). V lost 0 bases and J lost 7, with 7 bases in between. This CDR3 comprises 14 residues. CDR3 DNA: TGTGCCAGCAGTTACTCAAACGGGAATTCACCCCTCCACTTT. Its translation is CASSYSNGNSPLHF.